This T cell receptor beta chain was sequenced in a study of blood T cell repertoires in COVID-19 (dated by TCRdb to the early 2020s). Regarding the study in general: Collaborator samples came from the United States, Italy and Spain and covered acute and convalescent phases of COVID-19. The repertoires were released in a freely available public database intended as a resource for research on the immune response to SARS-CoV-2. The prospective study material was composed of cDNA or gDNA derived from T cells, B-cell-depleted T cells, or PBMCs. Subjects who had been exposed to COVID-19, were actively infected with it, or had recovered from it provided the deeply sampled blood TCRbeta repertoires that made up the dataset. Nearly every sample came with metadata listing a de-identified subject ID, COVID-19 status, age in years and sex. The samples were drawn from the first 160 participants of the ongoing ImmuneRACE study and from 1,254 subjects provided by 6 global collaborators. Where available, HLA class I and class II types were taken from metadata supplied by the sample provider and were not determined by assay-based typing. Overall results and qualifications from the work: Clinical and demographic metadata were provided uncurated, with the amount varying by source and participant.

TCRbeta CDR3 regions were amplified from genomic DNA by means of the immunoSEQ Assay, a bias-controlled multiplex PCR. Processing in the source paper ran as follows. Within the assay, amplification of reference gene primers was used to estimate how many nucleated cells each sample contained. To quantify the absolute abundance of each unique TCRbeta CDR3 rearrangement, sequence reads were collapsed and filtered. Productive Simpson clonality was computed per sample as the square root of Simpson's diversity index over productive rearrangements. The table comes from immuneACCESS by way of TCRdb, which keeps in-frame sequences with V and J called. Part of the clones is missing from these tables; in studies checked, under half for an unresolved V gene and the rest for unknown reasons. That table is the source of V, J and clone size, and D and trimming were worked out from the DNA. Counted in this sample were about 260,000 clones; about four fifths of them appeared once. In total, the top ten clones hold more than 8% of the sample.

Reading from cysteine to phenylalanine, the CDR3 counts 16 amino acids. The kept DNA is CDR3 alone, 48 bases in frame from the first base. From a lookup of the germline V gene, CDR1 and CDR2 are SGDLS and YYNGEE. At the junction V is shortened by 5 bases and J by 0 bases, with 15 bases in between. Samples from volunteer blood donors who had recovered from COVID-19 were contributed by a second Seattle source. Whole blood was collected in K2EDTA tubes by collaborating institutions according to the institutions' own protocols. For TCRbeta analysis, collaborator samples were shipped as frozen whole blood, as isolated PBMCs, or as DNA extracted from either sample type. A single count supports this clone. Its target antigen remains unknown. Qualities for individual bases were not recorded, and no much larger clone is one base off.

Input material: peripheral blood. The sequence links TRBV9 to TRBJ1-3; the D gene is perhaps TRBD1, from 6 matching bases. The source is a woman aged 45 to 65 who had recovered from COVID-19. The DNA sequence follows: TGTGCCAGCAGTCCGACGACAGGCGCCTCTGGAAACACCATATATTTT. This codes for CASSPTTGASGNTIYF.